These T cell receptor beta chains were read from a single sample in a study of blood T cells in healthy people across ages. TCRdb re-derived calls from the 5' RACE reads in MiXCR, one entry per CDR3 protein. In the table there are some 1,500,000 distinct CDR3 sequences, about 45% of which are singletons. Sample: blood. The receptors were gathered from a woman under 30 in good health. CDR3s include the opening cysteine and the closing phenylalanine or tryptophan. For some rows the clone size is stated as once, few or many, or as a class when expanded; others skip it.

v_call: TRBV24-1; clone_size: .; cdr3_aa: CATSLGPGGTEAFF
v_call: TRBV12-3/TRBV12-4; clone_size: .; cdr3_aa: CASRFRGFSYGYTF
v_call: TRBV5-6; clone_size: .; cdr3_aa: CASSPWTVRRELFF
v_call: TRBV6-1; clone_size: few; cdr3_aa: CASRTRGQDTEAFF
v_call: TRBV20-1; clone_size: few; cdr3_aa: CSAPPLGRRDYGYTF
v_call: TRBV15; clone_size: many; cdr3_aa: CATSRTGADTQYF
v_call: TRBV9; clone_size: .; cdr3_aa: CASSHPNSPGLAGVTSSYNEQFF
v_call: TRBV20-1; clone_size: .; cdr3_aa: CSARAYGCTF
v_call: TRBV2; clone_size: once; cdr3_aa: CASRPEGSYNEQFF
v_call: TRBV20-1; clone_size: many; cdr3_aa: CSARDWGQDGYTF
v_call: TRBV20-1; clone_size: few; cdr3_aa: CSAPRRASTFYEQYF
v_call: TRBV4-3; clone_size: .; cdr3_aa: CASRQDRDNQPQHF
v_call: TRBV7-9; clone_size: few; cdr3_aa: CASSVTGKVTEAFF
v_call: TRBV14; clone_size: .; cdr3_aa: CASSQLAGVDNEQFF
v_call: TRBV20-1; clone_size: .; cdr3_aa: CSARFGRNTEAFF
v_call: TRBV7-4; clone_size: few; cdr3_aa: CASSLGGSYSNQPQHF